The rows below give T cell receptor beta chains drawn from one sample of a study of control samples from healthy donors and cancer patients. Profiling relied on immunoSEQ multiplex PCR, and the TCRdb table lists in-frame clones only, not all of them. In the table there are around 140,000 clones, about 90% of which are singletons. Sequencing was performed on blood. Every receptor here comes from a man between 18 and 35 years old in good health. CDR3s include the opening cysteine and the closing phenylalanine or tryptophan. D genes are given only for firm matches.

D: TRBD2; V: TRBV18; J: TRBJ2-7; CDR3: CASSPPAGAHYEQYF
D: -; V: TRBV30; J: TRBJ2-7; CDR3: CAPAAYEQYF
D: -; V: TRBV10-2; J: TRBJ1-6; CDR3: CASSESSFVGTRGSSYNSPLHF
D: TRBD1; V: TRBV24-1; J: TRBJ2-1; CDR3: CATSDSPDRGNEQFF
D: -; V: TRBV19; J: TRBJ1-5; CDR3: CASIPTGGNQPQHF
D: TRBD1; V: TRBV29-1; J: TRBJ1-4; CDR3: CSVKTPGTANEKLFF
D: -; V: TRBV5-5; J: TRBJ1-6; CDR3: CASSREISGGSYNSPLHF
D: TRBD2; V: TRBV5-1; J: TRBJ2-7; CDR3: CASSPRRGSFYEQYF
D: -; V: TRBV5-1; J: TRBJ2-5; CDR3: CASSSLPKETQYF
D: TRBD1; V: TRBV7-3; J: TRBJ2-5; CDR3: CASSPTGSETQYF
D: TRBD1; V: TRBV19; J: TRBJ2-3; CDR3: CASSIKDRGTDTQYF
D: TRBD1; V: TRBV3-1/TRBV3-2; J: TRBJ2-7; CDR3: CASSQGAGQGPYEQYF
D: -; V: TRBV27; J: TRBJ2-5; CDR3: CASSPGGWQETQYF
D: -; V: TRBV11-3; J: TRBJ2-1; CDR3: CASSLDDRDEQFF
D: TRBD1; V: TRBV11-2; J: TRBJ1-5; CDR3: CASSLEGTGFQPQHF
D: -; V: TRBV5-1; J: TRBJ1-1; CDR3: CASSLAGNTEAFF
D: -; V: TRBV19; J: TRBJ2-1; CDR3: CASSHPPDGYNEQFF
D: -; V: TRBV9; J: TRBJ1-1; CDR3: CASSTRPGGGTEAFF
D: -; V: TRBV19; J: TRBJ2-1; CDR3: CASSKGSGVADNEQFF
D: -; V: TRBV18; J: TRBJ2-7; CDR3: CASSPPRDPYEQYF
D: -; V: TRBV13; J: TRBJ2-7; CDR3: CASSLGGGMTYEQYF
D: -; V: TRBV30; J: TRBJ2-4; CDR3: CAWSTGTTPGGKNIQYF
D: -; V: TRBV25-1; J: TRBJ2-3; CDR3: CASTDGGDTQYF
D: TRBD1; V: TRBV2; J: TRBJ1-1; CDR3: CASSPRTGSVLEAFF
D: -; V: TRBV19; J: TRBJ2-7; CDR3: CASSMRKQGDEQYF
D: -; V: TRBV7-2; J: TRBJ2-7; CDR3: CASSLFLAGQPYYEQYF
D: -; V: TRBV30; J: TRBJ2-1; CDR3: CAWSTLRAGNEQFF
D: -; V: TRBV7-3; J: TRBJ1-1; CDR3: CASSPQGMAEAFF
D: -; V: TRBV2; J: TRBJ1-2; CDR3: CASSVKGYGYTF
D: TRBD1; V: TRBV6-6; J: TRBJ1-2; CDR3: CASSRQGAGLGGYTF
D: -; V: TRBV10-3; J: TRBJ1-1; CDR3: CAISHGLNTEAFF
D: TRBD1; V: TRBV6-5; J: TRBJ1-6; CDR3: CASSSRGQSSNSPLHF
D: -; V: TRBV15; J: TRBJ1-3; CDR3: CATSNERRAAGNTIYF
D: TRBD1; V: TRBV3-1/TRBV3-2; J: TRBJ2-1; CDR3: CASSPARDRGSDEQFF
D: -; V: TRBV11-2; J: TRBJ2-3; CDR3: CASSVGVGGSTDTQYF
D: TRBD1; V: TRBV5-5; J: TRBJ1-1; CDR3: CASSSNDRANTEAFF
D: -; V: TRBV9; J: TRBJ2-2; CDR3: CASSPSGFAGELFF
D: -; V: TRBV6-2/TRBV6-3; J: TRBJ1-4; CDR3: CASSYSANEKLFF
D: TRBD1; V: TRBV7-9; J: TRBJ2-7; CDR3: CASSPDRGRYEQYF
D: TRBD1; V: TRBV19; J: TRBJ1-5; CDR3: CASSWTGVYNQPQHF
D: -; V: TRBV7-6; J: TRBJ2-1; CDR3: CASSSGLYNEQFF
D: -; V: TRBV20-1; J: TRBJ2-3; CDR3: CSAEGDTQYF
D: -; V: TRBV4-1; J: TRBJ2-1; CDR3: CASSQDSDSPYNEQFF
D: -; V: TRBV4-3; J: TRBJ2-1; CDR3: CASSQDPQLASHEQFF
D: TRBD1; V: TRBV5-1; J: TRBJ1-1; CDR3: CASSMTGGNTEAFF
D: -; V: TRBV21-1; J: TRBJ1-5; CDR3: CASSKVGGYNQPQHF
D: -; V: TRBV7-9; J: TRBJ2-5; CDR3: CASRPPNVGFQETQYF
D: -; V: TRBV3-1/TRBV3-2; J: TRBJ2-3; CDR3: CASSQLDTQYF
D: TRBD1; V: TRBV5-1; J: TRBJ2-7; CDR3: CASSTGTGSYEQYF
D: -; V: TRBV2; J: TRBJ2-7; CDR3: CASREGDITYEQYF
D: -; V: TRBV30; J: TRBJ1-1; CDR3: CAWTGLRTEAFF
D: -; V: TRBV12-3/TRBV12-4; J: TRBJ2-2; CDR3: CASWRKTGELFF
D: -; V: TRBV6-5; J: TRBJ1-4; CDR3: CASGATNEKLFF
D: TRBD2; V: TRBV24-1; J: TRBJ2-3; CDR3: CATSGTSGDTQYF
D: -; V: TRBV5-6; J: TRBJ1-1; CDR3: CASSSTGIGEAFF
D: -; V: TRBV19; J: TRBJ1-5; CDR3: CASREAVSNQPQHF